These T cell receptor beta chains were read from a single sample in a study of cytomegalovirus exposure and HLA in healthy donors. The method was immunoSEQ multiplex PCR; TCRdb's version includes in-frame clones alone and lacks a portion of them. The sample yields roughly 180,000 clones, approximately 80% seen once. The sample consisted of PBMCs. These receptors were taken from a young man in good health and CMV-seronegative. The CDR3 runs from the conserved cysteine through the conserved F or W. The D gene is left open where the match is weak. The size of a clone is reported for some rows only, either as once, few or many, or as a class for expanded clones.

j_call: TRBJ2-2
v_call: TRBV13
d_call: TRBD2
clone_size: NA
cdr3_nt: TGTGCCAGCAGCTTATTCGGGGGGACGAACACCGGGGAGCTGTTTTTT
cdr3_aa: CASSLFGGTNTGELFF

j_call: TRBJ1-5
v_call: TRBV27
d_call: TRBD1
clone_size: few
cdr3_nt: TGTGCCAGCAGCGGGGGCAGGGGGCGGCAAGGGCCCCAGCATTTT
cdr3_aa: CASSGGRGRQGPQHF

j_call: TRBJ1-2
v_call: TRBV7-9
d_call: NA
clone_size: NA
cdr3_nt: TGTGCCAGCACTCCGGGGGGCTATGGCTACACCTTC
cdr3_aa: CASTPGGYGYTF

j_call: TRBJ2-6
v_call: TRBV7-6
d_call: TRBD1
clone_size: NA
cdr3_nt: TGTGCCAGCAGCAAACAGGGGGCTGGGGCCAACGTCCTGACTTTC
cdr3_aa: CASSKQGAGANVLTF

j_call: TRBJ2-7
v_call: TRBV28
d_call: NA
clone_size: NA
cdr3_nt: TGTGCCAGCAGTTTATCCAGGGGGGCGGGCGGCGACGAGCAGTACTTC
cdr3_aa: CASSLSRGAGGDEQYF

j_call: TRBJ2-1
v_call: TRBV4-2
d_call: NA
clone_size: NA
cdr3_nt: TGTGCCAGCAGCCAAGGGGAGTTGGTTTCCCATGAGCAGTTCTTC
cdr3_aa: CASSQGELVSHEQFF

j_call: TRBJ1-5
v_call: TRBV28
d_call: NA
clone_size: NA
cdr3_nt: TGTGCCAGCAGTCCAACCCTGGGGGCTTCTCAGCCCCAGCATTTT
cdr3_aa: CASSPTLGASQPQHF

j_call: TRBJ1-2
v_call: TRBV30
d_call: NA
clone_size: NA
cdr3_nt: TGTGCCTGGAGTGGGGGCCCTATTCTTACCTTC
cdr3_aa: CAWSGGPILTF

j_call: TRBJ1-2
v_call: TRBV7-9
d_call: NA
clone_size: NA
cdr3_nt: TGTGCCAGCAGCCCCGGGACATCCCACTACCCCTTC
cdr3_aa: CASSPGTSHYPF

j_call: TRBJ2-5
v_call: TRBV21-1
d_call: NA
clone_size: NA
cdr3_nt: TGTGCCAGCAGCAAAGTAGACAGGGGGCGCGGTATCTGCGAGACCCAGTACTTC
cdr3_aa: CASSKVDRGRGICETQYF

j_call: TRBJ2-3
v_call: TRBV18
d_call: NA
clone_size: once
cdr3_nt: TGTGCCAGCTCACCCCGGAGGGGCACAGATACGCAGTATTTT
cdr3_aa: CASSPRRGTDTQYF

j_call: TRBJ2-5
v_call: TRBV28
d_call: TRBD2
clone_size: NA
cdr3_nt: TGTGCCAGCAGTATCAGCGGGGGCAGGGGAAAGACCCAGTACTTC
cdr3_aa: CASSISGGRGKTQYF

j_call: TRBJ2-2
v_call: TRBV30
d_call: NA
clone_size: NA
cdr3_nt: TGTGCCTGGAATTCGGGGGGCGGCACCGGGGAGCTGTTTTTT
cdr3_aa: CAWNSGGGTGELFF

j_call: TRBJ2-3
v_call: TRBV6-5
d_call: TRBD2
clone_size: NA
cdr3_nt: TGTGCCAGCAGTGACGGGAGGGACACAGATACGCAGTATTTT
cdr3_aa: CASSDGRDTDTQYF

j_call: TRBJ2-6
v_call: TRBV5-1
d_call: NA
clone_size: NA
cdr3_nt: TGCGCCAGCAGCTCCCGCAGGGACTCTGGGGCCAACGTCCTGACTTTC
cdr3_aa: CASSSRRDSGANVLTF

j_call: TRBJ1-2
v_call: TRBV25-1
d_call: TRBD1
clone_size: NA
cdr3_nt: TGTGCCTCAACGACAGGGTGGAATGGCTACACCTTC
cdr3_aa: CASTTGWNGYTF

j_call: TRBJ2-3
v_call: TRBV5-1
d_call: TRBD2
clone_size: NA
cdr3_nt: TGCGCCAGCAGCTTGGAGCCTAGCGGGAGAACAGATACGCAGTATTTT
cdr3_aa: CASSLEPSGRTDTQYF

j_call: TRBJ1-4
v_call: TRBV29-1
d_call: NA
clone_size: few
cdr3_nt: TGCAGCGTGCGTATTAATGAAAAACTGTTTTTT
cdr3_aa: CSVRINEKLFF

j_call: TRBJ2-3
v_call: TRBV6-1
d_call: NA
clone_size: NA
cdr3_nt: TGTGCCAGCAGTGAACGGTGGGGGGGCGGTGATACGCAGTATTTT
cdr3_aa: CASSERWGGGDTQYF

j_call: TRBJ2-1
v_call: TRBV6-1
d_call: TRBD2
clone_size: once
cdr3_nt: TGTGCCAGCAGTGAATTAATTTTGGGTAGCGGGGGGAGGGCCTACAATGAGCAGTTCTTC
cdr3_aa: CASSELILGSGGRAYNEQFF

j_call: TRBJ2-7
v_call: TRBV19
d_call: NA
clone_size: NA
cdr3_nt: TGTGCCAGTAGCCCGGGACTTTCCTACGAGCAGTACTTC
cdr3_aa: CASSPGLSYEQYF

j_call: TRBJ1-2
v_call: TRBV6-5
d_call: TRBD1
clone_size: once
cdr3_nt: TGTGCCAGCAGCTCTTGGACAGGGGGAGATGGCTACACCTTC
cdr3_aa: CASSSWTGGDGYTF

j_call: TRBJ1-1
v_call: TRBV5-4
d_call: NA
clone_size: NA
cdr3_nt: TGTGCCAGCAGCTTGGAGGTCGGGGAAGCTTTCTTT
cdr3_aa: CASSLEVGEAFF

j_call: TRBJ2-2
v_call: TRBV30
d_call: NA
clone_size: NA
cdr3_nt: TGTGCCTGGAGACAGGGGACTAACACCGGGGAGCTGTTTTTT
cdr3_aa: CAWRQGTNTGELFF

j_call: TRBJ2-1
v_call: TRBV2
d_call: TRBD2
clone_size: NA
cdr3_nt: TGTGCCAGCAGTACTCGACTAGCGGCCTACAATGAGCAGTTCTTC
cdr3_aa: CASSTRLAAYNEQFF

j_call: TRBJ1-2
v_call: TRBV20-1
d_call: NA
clone_size: few
cdr3_nt: TGCAGTGCTATTCGGGGGGATGGCTACACCTTC
cdr3_aa: CSAIRGDGYTF

j_call: TRBJ2-3
v_call: TRBV2
d_call: TRBD2
clone_size: once
cdr3_nt: TGTGCCAGTAGGATAGCGGGGGCCCTTAGCACAGATACGCAGTATTTT
cdr3_aa: CASRIAGALSTDTQYF

j_call: TRBJ2-2
v_call: TRBV6-1
d_call: NA
clone_size: NA
cdr3_nt: TGTGCCAGCATTACAACTTCAGGGTCTTCCGGGGAGCTGTTTTTT
cdr3_aa: CASITTSGSSGELFF

j_call: TRBJ1-5
v_call: TRBV5-1
d_call: TRBD1
clone_size: NA
cdr3_nt: TGCGCCAGCAGCTTGGATGGGACAGGGCATAATCAGCCCCAGCATTTT
cdr3_aa: CASSLDGTGHNQPQHF

j_call: TRBJ2-5
v_call: TRBV19
d_call: NA
clone_size: NA
cdr3_nt: TGTGCCAGTAGTCGCCAGGGGGAGACCCAGTACTTC
cdr3_aa: CASSRQGETQYF

j_call: TRBJ1-4
v_call: TRBV5-1
d_call: NA
clone_size: NA
cdr3_nt: TGCGCCAGCAGCCCCTTTTCCGCGGAGGATGAAAAACTGTTTTTT
cdr3_aa: CASSPFSAEDEKLFF

j_call: TRBJ2-7
v_call: TRBV23-1
d_call: TRBD1
clone_size: NA
cdr3_nt: TGCGCCAGCATACTCCCAGGGGGCGCCTCCAAGCAGTACTTC
cdr3_aa: CASILPGGASKQYF

j_call: TRBJ1-2
v_call: TRBV5-8
d_call: NA
clone_size: once
cdr3_nt: TGTGCCAGCAGCTTGAGGACAGATTATGGCTACACCTTC
cdr3_aa: CASSLRTDYGYTF

j_call: TRBJ2-2
v_call: TRBV6-5
d_call: TRBD1
clone_size: once
cdr3_nt: TGTGCCAGCAAAGCCGGGACAGGGAACGGGGAGCTGTTTTTT
cdr3_aa: CASKAGTGNGELFF

j_call: TRBJ1-1
v_call: TRBV6-5
d_call: NA
clone_size: few
cdr3_nt: TGTGCCAGCAGTTTAGCAGGGTGGGGGGTAACTGAAGCTTTCTTT
cdr3_aa: CASSLAGWGVTEAFF

j_call: TRBJ2-1
v_call: TRBV4-2
d_call: NA
clone_size: NA
cdr3_nt: TGTGCCAGCAGCCCGCGGCCCGTGGGGGCAGGGAACAATGAGCAGTTCTTC
cdr3_aa: CASSPRPVGAGNNEQFF

j_call: TRBJ1-1
v_call: TRBV6-5
d_call: NA
clone_size: NA
cdr3_nt: TGTGCCAGCAGTTACCCCGGGACACGAGAAGCTTTCTTT
cdr3_aa: CASSYPGTREAFF

j_call: TRBJ2-5
v_call: TRBV7-2
d_call: NA
clone_size: NA
cdr3_nt: TGTGCCAGCAGCTTAAATTTGGCGGGGCTTGGGGGGACCCAGTACTTC
cdr3_aa: CASSLNLAGLGGTQYF

j_call: TRBJ1-2
v_call: TRBV4-1
d_call: TRBD1
clone_size: NA
cdr3_nt: TGCGCCAGCAGCCAAACACAGGGGGCGCTAAGCTATGGCTACACCTTC
cdr3_aa: CASSQTQGALSYGYTF

j_call: TRBJ2-2
v_call: TRBV6-5
d_call: NA
clone_size: NA
cdr3_nt: TGTGCCAGCAGGGGGCGCGGAACCGGGGAGCTGTTTTTT
cdr3_aa: CASRGRGTGELFF

j_call: TRBJ2-3
v_call: TRBV9
d_call: NA
clone_size: NA
cdr3_nt: TGTGCCAGAGCCGAGGGCGACTCCACAGATACGCAGTATTTT
cdr3_aa: CARAEGDSTDTQYF

j_call: TRBJ1-1
v_call: TRBV19
d_call: NA
clone_size: NA
cdr3_nt: TGTGCCAGTAGTATACAGGGAAACACTGAAGCTTTCTTT
cdr3_aa: CASSIQGNTEAFF